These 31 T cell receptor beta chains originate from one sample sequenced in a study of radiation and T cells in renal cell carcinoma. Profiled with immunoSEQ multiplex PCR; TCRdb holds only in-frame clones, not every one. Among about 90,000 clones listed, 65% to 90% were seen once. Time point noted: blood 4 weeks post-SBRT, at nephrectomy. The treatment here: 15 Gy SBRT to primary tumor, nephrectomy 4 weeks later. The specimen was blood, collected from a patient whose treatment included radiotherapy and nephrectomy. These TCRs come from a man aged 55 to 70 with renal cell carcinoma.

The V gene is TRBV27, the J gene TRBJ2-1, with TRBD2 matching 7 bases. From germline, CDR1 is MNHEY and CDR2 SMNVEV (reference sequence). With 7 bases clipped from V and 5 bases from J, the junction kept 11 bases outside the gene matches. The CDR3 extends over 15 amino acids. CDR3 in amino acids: CASTLRLADDNEQFF. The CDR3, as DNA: TGTGCCAGCACCCTGAGGCTAGCGGACGACAATGAGCAGTTCTTC.

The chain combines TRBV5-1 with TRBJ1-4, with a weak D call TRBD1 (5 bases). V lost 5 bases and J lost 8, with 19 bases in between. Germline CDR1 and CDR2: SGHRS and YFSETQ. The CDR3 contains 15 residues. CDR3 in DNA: TGCGCCAGCAGTTTTAATACAGGACATCGCGAAAAACTGTTTTTT. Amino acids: CASSFNTGHREKLFF. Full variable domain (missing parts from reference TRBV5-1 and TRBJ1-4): KAGVTQTPRYLIKTRGQQVTLSCSPISGHRSVSWYQQTPGQGLQFLFEYFSETQRNKGNFPGRFSGRQFSNSRSEMNVSTLELGDSALYLCASSFNTGHREKLFFGSGTQLSVL.

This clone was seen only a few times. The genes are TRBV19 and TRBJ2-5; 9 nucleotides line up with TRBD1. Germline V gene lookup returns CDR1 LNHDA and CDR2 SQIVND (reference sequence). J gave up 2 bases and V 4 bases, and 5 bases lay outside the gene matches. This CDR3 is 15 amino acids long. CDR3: CASSNLTGGQETQYF. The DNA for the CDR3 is TGTGCCAGTAGTAACCTGACAGGGGGGCAAGAGACCCAGTACTTC.

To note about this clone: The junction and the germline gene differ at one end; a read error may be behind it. The CDR3 DNA is TGCAGCGTTGGTTTTAGCTCCTCCGAGCAGTACTTC. Protein: CSVGFSSSEQYF. The chain links TRBV29-1 to TRBJ2-7; D not resolved. CDR3 length: 12 amino acids. Per the germline V gene, CDR1 is SQVTM and CDR2 is ANQGSEA.

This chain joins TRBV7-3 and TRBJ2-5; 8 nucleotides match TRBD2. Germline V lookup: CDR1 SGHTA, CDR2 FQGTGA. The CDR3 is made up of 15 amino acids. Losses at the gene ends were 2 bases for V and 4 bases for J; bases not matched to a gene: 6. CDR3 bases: TGTGCCAGCAGCTTATCAGCGGGAGAGGCAGAGACCCAGTACTTC. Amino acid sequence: CASSLSAGEAETQYF.

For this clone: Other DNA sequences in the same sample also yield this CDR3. The CDR3 DNA follows: TGTGCCAGCTCTCAAAGCTCCTACAATGAGCAGTTCTTC. Translated, it gives CASSQSSYNEQFF. The rearrangement joins TRBV18 to TRBJ2-1; no clear D gene. Trimming took 6 bases from V and 0 from J, leaving 6 bases between them. CDR1 and CDR2 (germline): KGHSH, LQKENI. The CDR3 contains 13 residues.

The chain's CDR3 is CASSQPDRGVNEQYF. CDR3 nucleotides: TGTGCCAGCAGCCAACCGGACAGGGGGGTCAACGAGCAGTACTTC. The chain is built from TRBV5-5 and TRBJ2-7, with 10 bases identical to TRBD1. The CDR3 length is 15 residues. V lost 4 bases and J lost 5; bases outside the gene matches: 9. Germline V gene data show CDR1 as SGHKS and CDR2 as YYEKEE (reference sequence).

The CDR3 loop reads CASSLAGTYEQYF. The CDR3 region has the DNA TGTGCCAGCAGCTTGGCGGGAACCTACGAGCAGTACTTC. V gene TRBV13 combines with J gene TRBJ2-7; tentative D call: TRBD2 (6 bases). With 3 bases removed from V and 2 bases from J, the gap between germline ends came to 8 bases. This CDR3 spans 13 amino acids. Germline V gene sequence: CDR1 PRHDT, CDR2 FYEKMQ (reference sequence).

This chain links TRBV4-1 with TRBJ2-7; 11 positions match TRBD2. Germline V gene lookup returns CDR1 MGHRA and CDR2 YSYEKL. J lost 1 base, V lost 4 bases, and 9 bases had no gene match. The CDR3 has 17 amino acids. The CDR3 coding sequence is TGCGCCAGCAGCCCCCCCCCGACTAGCGGGAATTCCTACGAGCAGTACTTC. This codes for CASSPPPTSGNSYEQYF.

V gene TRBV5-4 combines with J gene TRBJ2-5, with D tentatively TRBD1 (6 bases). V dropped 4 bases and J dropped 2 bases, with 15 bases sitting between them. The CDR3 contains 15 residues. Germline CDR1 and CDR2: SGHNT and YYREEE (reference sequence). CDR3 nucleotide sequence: TGTGCCAGCAGCCGCCGCCAGACAGGACAAGAGACCCAGTACTTC. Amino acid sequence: CASSRRQTGQETQYF.

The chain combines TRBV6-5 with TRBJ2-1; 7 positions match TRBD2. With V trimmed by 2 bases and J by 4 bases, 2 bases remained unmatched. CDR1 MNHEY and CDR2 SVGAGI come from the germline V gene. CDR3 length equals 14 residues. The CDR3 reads CASSYGGGYNEQFF. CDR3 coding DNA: TGTGCCAGCAGTTACGGGGGGGGGTACAATGAGCAGTTCTTC.

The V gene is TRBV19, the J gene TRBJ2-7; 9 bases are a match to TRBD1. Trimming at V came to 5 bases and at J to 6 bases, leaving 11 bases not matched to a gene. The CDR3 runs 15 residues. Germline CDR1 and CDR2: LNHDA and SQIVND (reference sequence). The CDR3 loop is CASSSTGGTPLEQYF. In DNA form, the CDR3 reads TGTGCCAGTAGTTCCACAGGGGGCACGCCGCTCGAGCAGTACTTC.

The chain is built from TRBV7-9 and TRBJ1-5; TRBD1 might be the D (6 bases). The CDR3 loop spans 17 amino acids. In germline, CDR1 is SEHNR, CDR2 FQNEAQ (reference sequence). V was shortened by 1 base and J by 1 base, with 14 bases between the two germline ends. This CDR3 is CASSLVRGAVSNQPQHF. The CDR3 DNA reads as TGTGCCAGCAGCTTAGTGAGGGGGGCAGTGAGCAATCAGCCCCAGCATTTT.

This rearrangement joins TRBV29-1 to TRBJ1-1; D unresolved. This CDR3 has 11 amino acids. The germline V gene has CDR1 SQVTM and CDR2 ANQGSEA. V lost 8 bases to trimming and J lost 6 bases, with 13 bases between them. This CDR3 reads CSFGSGSEAFF. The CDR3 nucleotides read TGCAGCTTTGGGTCAGGATCTGAAGCTTTCTTT.

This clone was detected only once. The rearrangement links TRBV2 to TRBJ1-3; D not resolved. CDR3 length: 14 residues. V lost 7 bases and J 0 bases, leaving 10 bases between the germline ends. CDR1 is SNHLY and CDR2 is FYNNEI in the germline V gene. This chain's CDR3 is CASKDGYSGNTIYF. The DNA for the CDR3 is TGTGCCAGCAAGGACGGCTACTCTGGAAACACCATATATTTT.

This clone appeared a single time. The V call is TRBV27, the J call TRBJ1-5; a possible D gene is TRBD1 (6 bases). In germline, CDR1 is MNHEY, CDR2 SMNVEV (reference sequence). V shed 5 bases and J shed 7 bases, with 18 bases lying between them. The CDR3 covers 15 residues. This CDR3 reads CASSLQGRVGQPQHF. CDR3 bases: TGTGCCAGCAGTCTACAGGGTAGAGTAGGCCAGCCCCAGCATTTT.

CDR3 nucleotides: TGTGCCAGCAGTCCCCCACTGAACACTGAAGCTTTCTTT. This sequence encodes CASSPPLNTEAFF. The chain employs TRBV6-1 and TRBJ1-1; D is ambiguous. V was cut by 5 bases and J by 0 bases, with 7 bases left in between. Germline V gives CDR1 MNHNS, CDR2 SASEGT. This CDR3 region has 13 residues.

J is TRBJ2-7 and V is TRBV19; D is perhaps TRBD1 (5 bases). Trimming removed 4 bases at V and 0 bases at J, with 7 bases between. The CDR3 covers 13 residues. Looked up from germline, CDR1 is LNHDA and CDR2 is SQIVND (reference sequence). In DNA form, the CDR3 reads TGTGCCAGTAGTAGTACAGGCTCCTACGAGCAGTACTTC. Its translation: CASSSTGSYEQYF.

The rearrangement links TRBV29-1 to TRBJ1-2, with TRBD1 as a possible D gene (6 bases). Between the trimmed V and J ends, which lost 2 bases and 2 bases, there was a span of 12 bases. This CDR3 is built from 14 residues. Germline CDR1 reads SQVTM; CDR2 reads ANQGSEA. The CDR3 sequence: CSVERAGENYGYTF. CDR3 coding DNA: TGCAGCGTTGAACGGGCAGGGGAGAACTATGGCTACACCTTC.

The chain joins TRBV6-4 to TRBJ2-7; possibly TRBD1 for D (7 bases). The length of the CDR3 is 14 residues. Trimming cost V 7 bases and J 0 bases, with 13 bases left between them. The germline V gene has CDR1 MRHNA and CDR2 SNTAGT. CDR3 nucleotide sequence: TGTGCCAGCACCCCTCAGGGGGGCTCCTACGAGCAGTACTTC. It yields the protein CASTPQGGSYEQYF.

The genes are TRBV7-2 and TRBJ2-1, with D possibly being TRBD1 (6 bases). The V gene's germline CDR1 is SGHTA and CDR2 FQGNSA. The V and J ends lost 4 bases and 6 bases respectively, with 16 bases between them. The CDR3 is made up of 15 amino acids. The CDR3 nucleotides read TGTGCCAGCAGCTCTCGGACAGAACAAGTCAATGAGCAGTTCTTC. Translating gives CASSSRTEQVNEQFF.

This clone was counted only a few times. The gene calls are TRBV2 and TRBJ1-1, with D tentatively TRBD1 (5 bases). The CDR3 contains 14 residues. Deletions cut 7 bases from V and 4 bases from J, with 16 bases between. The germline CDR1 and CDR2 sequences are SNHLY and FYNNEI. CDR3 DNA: TGTGCCAGCATCGAACCGGGGCGGTCCACTGAAGCTTTCTTT. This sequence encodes CASIEPGRSTEAFF.

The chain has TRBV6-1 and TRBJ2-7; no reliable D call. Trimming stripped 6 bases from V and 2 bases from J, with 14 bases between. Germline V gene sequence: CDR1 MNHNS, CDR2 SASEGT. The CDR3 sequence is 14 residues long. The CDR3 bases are TGTGCCAGCAGAGGTGACGGATTTGCCTACGAGCAGTACTTC. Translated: CASRGDGFAYEQYF.

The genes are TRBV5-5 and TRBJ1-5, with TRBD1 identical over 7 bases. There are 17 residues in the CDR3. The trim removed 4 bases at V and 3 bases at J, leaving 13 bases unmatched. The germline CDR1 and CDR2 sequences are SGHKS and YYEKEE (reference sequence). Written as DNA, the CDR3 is TGTGCCAGCAGCCTATACGCCACACAGGGGAACAATCAGCCCCAGCATTTT. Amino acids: CASSLYATQGNNQPQHF.

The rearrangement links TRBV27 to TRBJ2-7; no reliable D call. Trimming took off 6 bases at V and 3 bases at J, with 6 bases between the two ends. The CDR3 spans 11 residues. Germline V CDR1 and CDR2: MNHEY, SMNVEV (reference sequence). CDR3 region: CASSPGYEQYF. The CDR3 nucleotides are TGTGCCAGCAGCCCGGGCTACGAGCAGTACTTC.

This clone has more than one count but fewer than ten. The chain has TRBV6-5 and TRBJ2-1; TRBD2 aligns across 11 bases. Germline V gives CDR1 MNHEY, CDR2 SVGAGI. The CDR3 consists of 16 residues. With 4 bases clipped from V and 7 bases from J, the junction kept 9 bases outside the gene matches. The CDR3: CASSFQLAGVANEQFF. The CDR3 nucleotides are TGTGCCAGCAGTTTTCAACTAGCGGGAGTTGCGAATGAGCAGTTCTTC.

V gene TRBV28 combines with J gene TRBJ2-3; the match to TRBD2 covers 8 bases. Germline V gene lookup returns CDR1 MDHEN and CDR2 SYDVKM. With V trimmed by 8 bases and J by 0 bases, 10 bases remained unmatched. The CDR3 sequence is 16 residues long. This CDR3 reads CASGSSGVTSTDTQYF. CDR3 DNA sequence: TGTGCCAGCGGTAGTAGCGGGGTAACTAGCACAGATACGCAGTATTTT.

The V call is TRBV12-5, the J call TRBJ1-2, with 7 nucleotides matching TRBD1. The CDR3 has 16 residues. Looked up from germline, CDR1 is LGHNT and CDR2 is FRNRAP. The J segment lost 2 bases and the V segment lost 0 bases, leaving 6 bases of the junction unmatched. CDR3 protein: CASGLVHPDRNYGYTF. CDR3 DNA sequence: TGTGCTAGTGGTTTGGTTCACCCGGACAGGAACTATGGCTACACCTTC.

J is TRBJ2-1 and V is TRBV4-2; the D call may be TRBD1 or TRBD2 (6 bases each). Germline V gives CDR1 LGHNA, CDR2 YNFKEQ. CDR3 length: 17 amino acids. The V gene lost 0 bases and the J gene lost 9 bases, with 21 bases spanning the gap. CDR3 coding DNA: TGTGCCAGCAGCCAAGATCCGGGCAGGGGCTGGGGAGGTGAGCAGTTCTTC. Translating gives CASSQDPGRGWGGEQFF.

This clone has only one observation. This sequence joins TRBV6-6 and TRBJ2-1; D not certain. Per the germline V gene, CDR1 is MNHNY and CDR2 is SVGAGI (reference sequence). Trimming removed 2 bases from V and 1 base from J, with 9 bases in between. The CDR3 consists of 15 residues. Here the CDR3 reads CASSYQDPSYNEQFF. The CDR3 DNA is TGTGCCAGCAGTTACCAGGACCCTTCCTACAATGAGCAGTTCTTC.

The CDR3 protein is CASSPSGNEKLFF. The DNA of the CDR3 is TGTGCCAGCTCACCTTCCGGTAATGAAAAACTGTTTTTT. The genes are TRBV18 and TRBJ1-4; no clear D gene. The V gene lost 3 bases and the J gene lost 4 bases, with 6 bases spanning the gap. The CDR3 spans 13 residues. CDR1 KGHSH and CDR2 LQKENI come from the germline V gene.